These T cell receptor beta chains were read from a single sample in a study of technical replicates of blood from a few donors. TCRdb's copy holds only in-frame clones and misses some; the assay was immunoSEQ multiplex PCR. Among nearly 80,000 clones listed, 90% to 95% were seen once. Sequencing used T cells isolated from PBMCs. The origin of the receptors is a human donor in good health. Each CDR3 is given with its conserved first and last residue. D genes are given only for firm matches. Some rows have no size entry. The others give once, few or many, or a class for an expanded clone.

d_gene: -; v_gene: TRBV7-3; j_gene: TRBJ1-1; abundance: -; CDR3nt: TGTGCCAGCAGCTCCTCCGCTAGTCCTGAAGCTTTCTTT; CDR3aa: CASSSSASPEAFF
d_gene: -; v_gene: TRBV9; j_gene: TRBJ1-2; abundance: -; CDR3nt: TGTGCCAGCAGCGTACATCCGAGCTATGGCTACACCTTC; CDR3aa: CASSVHPSYGYTF
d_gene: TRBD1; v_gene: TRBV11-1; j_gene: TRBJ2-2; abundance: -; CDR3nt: TGTGCCAGCAGCTTAGCCCAGACAGGGTGGGCCGGGGAGCTGTTTTTT; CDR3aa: CASSLAQTGWAGELFF
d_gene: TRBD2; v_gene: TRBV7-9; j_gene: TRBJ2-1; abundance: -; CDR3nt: TGTGCCAGCAGCTCCCCCCACCTAGCGGACCTGTACAATGAGCAGTTCTTC; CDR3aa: CASSSPHLADLYNEQFF
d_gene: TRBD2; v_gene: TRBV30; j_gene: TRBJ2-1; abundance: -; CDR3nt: TGTGCCGGCACTTCCCGGGGACTAGACGATGAGCAGTTCTTC; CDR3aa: CAGTSRGLDDEQFF
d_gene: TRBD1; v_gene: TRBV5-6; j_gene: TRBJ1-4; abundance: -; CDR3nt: TGTGCCAGCAGCTTCGGGACAGGGTCGTTAGAAAAACTGTTTTTT; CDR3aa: CASSFGTGSLEKLFF
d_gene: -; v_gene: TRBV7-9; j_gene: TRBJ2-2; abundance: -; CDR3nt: TGTGCCAGCCCCACGAACACCGGGGAGCTGTTTTTT; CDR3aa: CASPTNTGELFF
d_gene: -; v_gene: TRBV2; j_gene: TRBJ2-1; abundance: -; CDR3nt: TGTGCCAGCACCGAGACAGGTAGCTCCTACAATGAGCAGTTCTTC; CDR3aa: CASTETGSSYNEQFF
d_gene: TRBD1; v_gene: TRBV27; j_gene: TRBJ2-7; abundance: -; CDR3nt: TGTGCCAGCAGTTTATCCAGGGGGCGAGAGCAGTACTTC; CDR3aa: CASSLSRGREQYF
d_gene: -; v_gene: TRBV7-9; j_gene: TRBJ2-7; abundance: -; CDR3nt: TGTGCCAGCAGCGGGGTGGGGCGCCTCGACGAGCAGTACTTC; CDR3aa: CASSGVGRLDEQYF
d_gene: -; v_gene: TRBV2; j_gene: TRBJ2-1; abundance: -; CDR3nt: TGTGCCAGCAGTGACAGAAGCTCCTACAATGAGCAGTTCTTC; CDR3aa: CASSDRSSYNEQFF
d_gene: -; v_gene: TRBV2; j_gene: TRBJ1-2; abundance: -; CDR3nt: TGTGCCAGCGAATTGATGCGCGAAACCTACACCTTC; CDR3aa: CASELMRETYTF
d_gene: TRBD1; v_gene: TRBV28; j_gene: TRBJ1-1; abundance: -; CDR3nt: TGTGCCAGCAGTTCTCGGGGAGGACAGGAGCCTGAAGCTTTCTTT; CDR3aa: CASSSRGGQEPEAFF
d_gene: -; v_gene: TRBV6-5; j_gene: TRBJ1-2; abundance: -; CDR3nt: TGTGCCAGCAGTTACGCGGACAGTGAGACCTTC; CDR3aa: CASSYADSETF
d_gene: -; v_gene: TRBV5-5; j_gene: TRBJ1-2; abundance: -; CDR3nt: TGTGCCAGCAGACAGGACCTAAACTATGGCTACACCTTC; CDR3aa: CASRQDLNYGYTF
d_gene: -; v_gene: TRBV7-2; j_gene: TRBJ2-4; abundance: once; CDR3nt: TGTGCCAGCAGCTTTGGGCTAGCCAAAAACATTCAGTACTTC; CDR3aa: CASSFGLAKNIQYF
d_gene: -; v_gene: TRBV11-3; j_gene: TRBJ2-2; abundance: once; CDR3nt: TGTGCCAGCAGCTTACGGGACACTACGAACACCGGGGAGCTGTTTTTT; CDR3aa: CASSLRDTTNTGELFF
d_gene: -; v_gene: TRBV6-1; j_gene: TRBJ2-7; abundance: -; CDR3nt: TGTGCCAGCCTACTAATCGACGAGCAGTACTTC; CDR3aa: CASLLIDEQYF
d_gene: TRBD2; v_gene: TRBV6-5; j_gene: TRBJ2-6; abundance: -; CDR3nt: TGTGCCAGCAGCCCCGGGGGGAGAGGGGCCAACGTCCTGACTTTC; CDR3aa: CASSPGGRGANVLTF
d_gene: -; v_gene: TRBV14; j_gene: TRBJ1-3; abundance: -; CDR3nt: TGTGCCAGCACTTCGGGTCGCCCCGTATTCTCTGGAAACACCATATATTTT; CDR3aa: CASTSGRPVFSGNTIYF
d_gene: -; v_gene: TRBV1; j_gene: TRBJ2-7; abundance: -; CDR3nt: TGCACCAGCAACCCAAGGCGGGAGGGCCAAATCGAGCAGTACTTC; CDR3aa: CTSNPRREGQIEQYF
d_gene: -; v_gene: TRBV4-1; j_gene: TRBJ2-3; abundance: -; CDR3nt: TGCGCCAGCAGCCAAGAGGGAGCGGTCATTAGCACAGATACGCAGTATTTT; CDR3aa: CASSQEGAVISTDTQYF
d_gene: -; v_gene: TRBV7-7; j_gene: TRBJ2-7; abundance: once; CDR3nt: TGTGCCAGCAGCTTACTTGAGTCCTACGAGCAGTACTTC; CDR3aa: CASSLLESYEQYF
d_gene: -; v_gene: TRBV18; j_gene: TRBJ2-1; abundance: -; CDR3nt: TGTGCCAGCTCACCTCGACAAGACAATGAGCAGTTCTTC; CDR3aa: CASSPRQDNEQFF
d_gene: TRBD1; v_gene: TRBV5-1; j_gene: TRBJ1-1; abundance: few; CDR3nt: TGCGCCAGCAGCTTGGAGGGGGCAGGGCGCACTGAAGCTTTCTTT; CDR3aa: CASSLEGAGRTEAFF
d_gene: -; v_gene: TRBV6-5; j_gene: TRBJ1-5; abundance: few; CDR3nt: TGTGCCAGCAGAACAAACATCGATCAGCCCCAGCATTTT; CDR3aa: CASRTNIDQPQHF
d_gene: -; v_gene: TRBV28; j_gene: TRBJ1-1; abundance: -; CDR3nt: TGTGCCAGCAATTTCGGGACACTGGGGACTGAAGCTTTCTTT; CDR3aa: CASNFGTLGTEAFF
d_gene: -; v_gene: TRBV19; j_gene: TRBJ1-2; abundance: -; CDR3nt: TGTGCCAGCCGGGTAGCGGAGTTCTATGGCTACACCTTC; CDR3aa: CASRVAEFYGYTF
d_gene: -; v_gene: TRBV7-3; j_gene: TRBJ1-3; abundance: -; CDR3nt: TGTGCCAGCAGAAAGACAGCCTCTGGAAACACCATATATTTT; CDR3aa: CASRKTASGNTIYF
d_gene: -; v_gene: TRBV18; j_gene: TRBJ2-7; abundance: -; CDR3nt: TGTGCCAGCCAGTGGGGGGACGAGCAGTACTTC; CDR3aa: CASQWGDEQYF
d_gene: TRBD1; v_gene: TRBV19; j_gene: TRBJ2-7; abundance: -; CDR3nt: TGTGCCAGTAGTACGGGGACAGGGTCCTACGAGCAGTACTTC; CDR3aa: CASSTGTGSYEQYF
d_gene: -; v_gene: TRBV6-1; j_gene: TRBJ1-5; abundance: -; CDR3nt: TGTGCCAGCAGTCTGGGGAGTCAGCCCCAGCATTTT; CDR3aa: CASSLGSQPQHF
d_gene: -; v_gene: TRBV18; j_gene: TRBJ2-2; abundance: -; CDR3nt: TGTGCCAGCTCACGGGGCGCGAACACCGGGGAGCTGTTTTTT; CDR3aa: CASSRGANTGELFF
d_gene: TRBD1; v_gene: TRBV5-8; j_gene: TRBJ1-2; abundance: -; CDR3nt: TGTGCCAGCAGCCCGCGGACAGGCAACTATGGCTACACCTTC; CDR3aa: CASSPRTGNYGYTF
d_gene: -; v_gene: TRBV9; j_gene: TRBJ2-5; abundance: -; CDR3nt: TGTGCCAGCAGCCTCGCGATCCAAGAGACCCAGTACTTC; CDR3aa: CASSLAIQETQYF
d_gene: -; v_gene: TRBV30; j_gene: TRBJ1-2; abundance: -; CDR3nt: TGTGCCTGGAGAAATGGTAGTCCTGGCTACACCTTC; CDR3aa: CAWRNGSPGYTF
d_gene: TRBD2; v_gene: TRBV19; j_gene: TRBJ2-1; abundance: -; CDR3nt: TGTGCCAGTACCCGGACTAGCGACTACAATGAGCAGTTCTTC; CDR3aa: CASTRTSDYNEQFF
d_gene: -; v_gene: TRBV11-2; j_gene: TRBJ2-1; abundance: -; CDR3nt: TGTGCCAGCAGCAGAGACTTGCCCCCTACCTACAATGAGCAGTTCTTC; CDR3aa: CASSRDLPPTYNEQFF
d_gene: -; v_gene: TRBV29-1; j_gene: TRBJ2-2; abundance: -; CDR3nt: TGCAGCGGCTCCTCAGGGGTGTACACCGGGGAGCTGTTTTTT; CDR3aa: CSGSSGVYTGELFF
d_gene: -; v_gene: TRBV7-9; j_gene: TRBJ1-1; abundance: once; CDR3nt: TGTGCCAGCAGCTTAGACCCGAGTTCCACTGAAGCTTTCTTT; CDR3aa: CASSLDPSSTEAFF
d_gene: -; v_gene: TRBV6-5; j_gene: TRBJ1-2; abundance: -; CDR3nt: TGTGCCAGCAGTTATTCACAGGGTTATGGCTACACCTTC; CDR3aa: CASSYSQGYGYTF
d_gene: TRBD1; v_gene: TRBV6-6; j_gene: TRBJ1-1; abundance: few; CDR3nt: TGTGCCAGCAGTTACTACGGGACAGGAGGTTCGGCTTTCTTT; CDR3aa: CASSYYGTGGSAFF
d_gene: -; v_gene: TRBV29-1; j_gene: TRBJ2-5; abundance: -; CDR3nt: TGCAGCGTATCGGGACAAGACCAAGAGACCCAGTACTTC; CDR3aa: CSVSGQDQETQYF
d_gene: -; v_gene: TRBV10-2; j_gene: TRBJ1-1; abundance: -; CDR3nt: TGCGCCAGCAGGGGAAGAAAGGGAGCGAACACTGAAGCTTTCTTT; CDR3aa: CASRGRKGANTEAFF
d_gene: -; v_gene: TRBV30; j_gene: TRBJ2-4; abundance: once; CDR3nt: TGTGCCTGGAGTGTATCGCCAGGACAGCTCAAAAACATTCAGTACTTC; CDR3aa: CAWSVSPGQLKNIQYF
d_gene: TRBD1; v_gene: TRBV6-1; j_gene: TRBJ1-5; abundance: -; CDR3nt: TGTGCCAGCAGTGAAGTAGACAGGGGAAATCATCAGCCCCAGCATTTT; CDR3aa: CASSEVDRGNHQPQHF
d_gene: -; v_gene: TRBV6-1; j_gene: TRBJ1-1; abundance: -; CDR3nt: TGTGCCAGCTTGGGCCCGGGACAGAACACTGAAGCTTTCTTT; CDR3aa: CASLGPGQNTEAFF
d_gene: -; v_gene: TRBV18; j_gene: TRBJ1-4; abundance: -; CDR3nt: TGTGCCAGCTCCCTTCGCCAGAATGAAAAACTGTTTTTT; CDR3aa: CASSLRQNEKLFF
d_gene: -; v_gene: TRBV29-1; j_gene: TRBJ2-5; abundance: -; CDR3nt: TGCAGCGTTCGGGTGGGGGCTATACTGCAAGAGACCCAGTACTTC; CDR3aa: CSVRVGAILQETQYF
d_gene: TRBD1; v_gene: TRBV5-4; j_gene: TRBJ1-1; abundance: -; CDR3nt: TGTGCCAGCAGCCGGGACAGGAGAACTGAAGCTTTCTTT; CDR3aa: CASSRDRRTEAFF